This TCR beta chain was found in a study of blood T cell repertoires in COVID-19. In the study overall: Spain, Italy and the United States supplied samples that represented acute and convalescent COVID-19. Sources were T cells, B-cell-depleted T cells, or PBMCs; the material itself was cDNA or gDNA.

V lost 0 bases and J lost 0; bases outside the gene matches: 8. The CDR3 runs 18 residues. Germline V gene data show CDR1 as SGHRS and CDR2 as YFSETQ. In the original workflow: Nucleated cell counts were estimated from reference gene primer amplification. Generated by immunoSEQ multiplex PCR, the TCRdb table keeps only in-frame clones and is missing some. The D gene and trimming were derived from the DNA, and the V and J assignments and clone size from that table. The top ten hold roughly a fifth of the sample, which has 9,000 to 15,000 clones, approximately 86% seen once. The TCR comes from a human donor in a cohort sampled during active COVID-19. Sequences were obtained from peripheral blood. V is TRBV5-1 and J is TRBJ2-3, with 9 bases fitting TRBD2. The CDR3 region has the DNA TGCGCCAGCAGCTTGGATTGGCGGGGGGGCCGCAGCACAGATACGCAGTATTTT. Its translation: CASSLDWRGGRSTDTQYF.